This TCR beta chain was recovered during a study of blood T cells in healthy people across ages. Study-wide results and limits: Considered underestimates were the diversity estimates obtained from one million T cells. With unsorted PBMCs, a conclusive comparison of naive versus antigen-experienced cells was not possible.

A second PCR, run for roughly 6 to 11 cycles, used a sample-barcoded 5' primer plus a J-beta primer mix. Using its own MiXCR run on the 5' RACE reads, TCRdb lists one record per CDR3 protein. The sample contains 550,000 to 750,000 distinct CDR3 sequences, approximately 21% of which appear only once. This clonotype has ten or more counts. Its antigen is not identified. There were healthy Caucasian individuals from Russia, aged about 6 to 95, serving as donors. The CDR3 is 16 amino acids. V dropped 3 bases and J dropped 5; count of bases not matched to a gene: 7. In germline, CDR1 is MDHEN, CDR2 SYDVKM. Specimen: blood. The rearrangement joins TRBV28 to TRBJ2-5; TRBD2 matches 12 bases. The clonotype originates from a man aged 65-85 years in good health. Here the CDR3 reads CASSLLAGGPGETQYF. The CDR3 DNA is TGTGCCAGCAGTTTGCTAGCGGGAGGGCCTGGGGAGACCCAGTACTTC.